The 23 T cell receptor beta chains listed next were all sequenced from one sample in a study of T-cell reconstitution after alpha-beta-depleted transplantation in children. Molecular barcoding with unique molecular identifiers was used for the TCRbeta library. One entry per CDR3 protein, called by TCRdb with MiXCR from the PCR reads. This sample has about 470,000 distinct CDR3 sequences, with 43% found just once. The sample consisted of PBMCs, taken before TCRalphabeta/CD19-depleted stem cell transplant. These receptors all come from a girl aged 2-10 years with aplastic anemia, due to receive a stem cell transplant.

The genes are TRBV29-1 and TRBJ2-1; D tentatively fits TRBD1 or TRBD2 (6 bases each). V lost 0 bases and J lost 1, with 22 bases in between. Germline V gives CDR1 SQVTM, CDR2 ANQGSEA. This CDR3 spans 19 amino acids. The CDR3 protein is CSVEDPGAFRERSYNEQFF. The CDR3 coding sequence is TGCAGCGTTGAAGACCCGGGGGCCTTCCGGGAGAGGTCCTACAATGAGCAGTTCTTC.

This clonotype has at least ten counts. The gene calls are TRBV25-1 and TRBJ2-1; 11 bases fit TRBD2. CDR1 and CDR2 from the germline V gene are MGHDK and SYGVNS. The V segment lost 3 bases and the J segment 3 bases; nucleotides outside the gene matches: 4. CDR3 length equals 16 residues. The CDR3, as DNA: TGTGCCAGCAGTGATCCCGGGACTAGCGGCTACAATGAGCAGTTCTTC. Translation: CASSDPGTSGYNEQFF.

The rearrangement links TRBV30 to TRBJ2-2; D is unclear. CDR3 length: 15 amino acids. V dropped 3 bases and J dropped 7 bases, with 18 bases sitting between them. Looked up from germline, CDR1 is GTSNPN and CDR2 is SVGIG (reference sequence). The chain's CDR3 is CAWRKVRAEHGELFF. The CDR3 DNA reads as TGTGCCTGGAGGAAGGTCCGGGCAGAACACGGGGAGCTGTTTTTT.

V gene TRBV20-1 combines with J gene TRBJ2-1; 7 bases align to TRBD2. The V and J ends lost 6 bases and 9 bases, in that order; junction bases with no gene match: 11. The length of the CDR3 is 13 residues. From germline, CDR1 is DFQATT and CDR2 SNEGSKA (reference sequence). The chain's CDR3 is CSAPALAPGEQFF. The CDR3 DNA is TGCAGTGCCCCGGCACTAGCGCCGGGTGAGCAGTTCTTC.

V gene TRBV7-9 combines with J gene TRBJ2-1; 9 bases fit TRBD1. Germline CDR1 SEHNR, CDR2 FQNEAQ (reference sequence). This CDR3 spans 15 amino acids. Trimming cost V 7 bases and J 9 bases; bases outside gene matches: 13. The CDR3 DNA reads as TGTGCCAGCACCGAAAGGGACAGGGAAAAGAGTGAGCAGTTCTTC. Its protein product is CASTERDREKSEQFF.

The genes are TRBV4-2 and TRBJ2-1; the match to TRBD2 covers 10 bases. Germline lookup yields CDR1 LGHNA and CDR2 YNFKEQ. V gave up 4 bases and J gave up 6 bases; unmatched junction bases: 9. The CDR3 has 16 residues. The CDR3 region is CASSPRERGGPNEQFF. The CDR3 region has the DNA TGTGCCAGCAGCCCGAGGGAGCGGGGGGGCCCCAATGAGCAGTTCTTC.

This clonotype appeared many times. This chain joins TRBV12-3 or TRBV12-4 and TRBJ2-1; D uncertain. This CDR3 is 12 amino acids long. Trimming left V 3 bases short and J 6 bases short, with 6 bases between. CDR3 in amino acids: CASSFWVNEQFF. CDR3 DNA: TGTGCCAGCAGTTTTTGGGTCAATGAGCAGTTCTTC.

This clonotype appeared a few times. The chain employs TRBV27 and TRBJ2-1; 10 positions agree with TRBD1. The length of the CDR3 is 14 residues. The germline CDR1 and CDR2 sequences are MNHEY and SMNVEV (reference sequence). Trimming took 3 bases from V and 8 from J; bases not matched to a gene: 4. CDR3 region: CASSFDRGLDEQFF. DNA of the CDR3: TGTGCCAGCAGTTTTGACAGGGGGCTTGATGAGCAGTTCTTC.

The sample holds one count of this clonotype. The rearrangement uses TRBV11-2 and TRBJ2-1; TRBD2 aligns across 8 bases. Trimming cost V 1 base and J 7 bases; bases outside gene matches: 6. Germline lookup yields CDR1 SGHAT and CDR2 FQNNGV. The CDR3 is 15 amino acids. CDR3 in amino acids: CASSLAGGPINEQFF. CDR3 DNA: TGTGCCAGCAGCTTAGCGGGAGGGCCGATTAATGAGCAGTTCTTC.

This clonotype was seen a handful of times. The rearrangement joins TRBV4-3 to TRBJ1-3; perhaps TRBD1 as D (5 bases). The germline V gene has CDR1 LGHNA and CDR2 YSLEER. There are 17 residues in the CDR3. V shed 1 base and J shed 3 bases, with 16 bases lying between them. Written as DNA, the CDR3 is TGCGCCAGCAGCCAAGTACCAGGGCAGGTCGGTGGAAACACCATATATTTT. It yields the protein CASSQVPGQVGGNTIYF.

There are many counts of this clonotype. The gene calls are TRBV29-1 and TRBJ2-1; 14 bases align to TRBD2. Germline V lookup: CDR1 SQVTM, CDR2 ANQGSEA. The CDR3 has 18 residues. The V segment lost 5 bases and the J segment 2 bases; nucleotides outside the gene matches: 11. The chain's CDR3 is CSVNPGLAGAGTYNEQFF. The CDR3 nucleotides read TGCAGCGTTAATCCGGGACTAGCGGGAGCAGGCACCTACAATGAGCAGTTCTTC.

The chain uses TRBV2 and TRBJ2-5; 7 positions match TRBD2. Germline V gene sequence: CDR1 SNHLY, CDR2 FYNNEI. The CDR3 is 16 residues long. With V trimmed by 3 bases and J by 2 bases, 9 bases remained unmatched. DNA for the CDR3: TGTGCCAGCAGTGACCCCAGCGGGAATGGGCAAGAGACCCAGTACTTC. Translated: CASSDPSGNGQETQYF.

The genes are TRBV6-1 and TRBJ2-3; 7 nucleotides agree with TRBD1. Germline CDR1 reads MNHNS; CDR2 reads SASEGT. V lost 2 bases to trimming and J lost 2 bases; unmatched junction nucleotides: 7. CDR3 length: 16 residues. CDR3 region: CASSERWGQHTDTQYF. For the CDR3, the DNA is TGTGCCAGCAGTGAAAGGTGGGGACAGCACACAGATACGCAGTATTTT.

This clonotype was detected a few times. The V and J genes are TRBV9 and TRBJ2-7; 10 bases line up with TRBD1. J gave up 4 bases and V 3 bases, and 7 bases lay outside the gene matches. The CDR3 is made up of 15 amino acids. Germline V gene sequence: CDR1 SGDLS, CDR2 YYNGEE. CDR3 DNA: TGTGCCAGCAGCGCTGGGGGACAGGGGAATTACGAGCAGTACTTC. It yields the protein CASSAGGQGNYEQYF.

Concerning this clonotype: A read error may produce the germline difference seen at one junction end. The CDR3 sequence: CAASDRWTSGRQPREIKETQYF. The CDR3 DNA follows: TGTGCCGCCAGTGATCGCTGGACTAGCGGGAGACAACCTCGCGAAATAAAAGAGACCCAGTACTTC. This chain joins TRBV24-1 and TRBJ2-5; 13 bases match TRBD2. The CDR3 has 22 residues. The germline CDR1 and CDR2 sequences are KGHDR and SFDVKD.

The V gene is TRBV7-6, the J gene TRBJ2-1; 11 bases align to TRBD2. Trimming removed 5 bases from V and 6 bases from J; junction bases left unmatched: 6. CDR3 length equals 15 residues. Germline assignment: CDR1 SGHVS and CDR2 FNYEAQ. The CDR3 sequence is CASSLSGGALNEQFF. In DNA form, the CDR3 reads TGTGCCAGCAGCCTTAGCGGGGGGGCTCTCAATGAGCAGTTCTTC.

Written as DNA, the CDR3 is TGTGCCAGCACTAGGGCCGACACCTGGAGCTCCTACAATGAGCAGTTCTTC. It specifies CASTRADTWSSYNEQFF. The genes are TRBV27 and TRBJ2-1; no firm D call. Trimming removed 7 bases from V and 0 bases from J, with 19 bases in between. The CDR3 is made up of 17 amino acids. Per the germline V gene, CDR1 is MNHEY and CDR2 is SMNVEV (reference sequence).

The V call is TRBV10-3, the J call TRBJ2-3, with 7 bases lining up with TRBD1. Germline V lookup: CDR1 ENHRY, CDR2 SYGVKD. CDR3 length equals 12 residues. Trimming cost V 10 bases and J 1 base; bases outside gene matches: 2. The CDR3 reads CATGQGTDTQYF. The DNA of the CDR3 is TGTGCCACCGGACAGGGCACAGATACGCAGTATTTT.

This clonotype came up many times. This chain links TRBV12-3 or TRBV12-4 with TRBJ2-3, with TRBD2 matching over 10 bases. The CDR3 loop spans 17 amino acids. V lost 6 bases to trimming and J lost 4 bases; unmatched junction nucleotides: 13. The CDR3 nucleotides are TGTGCCAGCAGCACCGACGGGACTAGCGTGGGGCCAGATACGCAGTATTTT. Protein sequence: CASSTDGTSVGPDTQYF.

V is TRBV11-1 and J is TRBJ1-3; unclear D gene. Germline CDR1 SGHAT, CDR2 FQDESV (reference sequence). The ends were cut back, 2 bases at V and 0 bases at J, with 8 bases in the middle. This CDR3 is built from 15 residues. CDR3 in DNA: TGTGCCAGCAGCTTACAGGCCGCCTCTGGAAACACCATATATTTT. Translating gives CASSLQAASGNTIYF. Supplemented by reference TRBV11-1 and TRBJ1-3, the full variable domain reads EAEVAQSPRYKITEKSQAVAFWCDPISGHATLYWYRQILGQGPELLVQFQDESVVDDSQLPKDRFSAERLKGVDSTLKIQPAELGDSAMYLCASSLQAASGNTIYFGEGSWLTVV.

The chain carries TRBV5-1 and TRBJ2-1; TRBD1 matches at 10 bases. The ends lost 0 bases at V and 12 bases at J; junction bases unmatched: 6. CDR1 SGHRS and CDR2 YFSETQ come from the germline V gene. The CDR3 extends over 14 amino acids. The CDR3 reads CASSLGTGGKMQFF. CDR3 coding DNA: TGCGCCAGCAGCTTGGGGACAGGGGGGAAGATGCAGTTCTTC.

This clonotype was seen a few times. The J gene is TRBJ2-6, the V gene TRBV5-1; 8 bases are a match to TRBD1. V trimming: 4 bases; J trimming: 0 bases; junction bases outside the gene matches: 6. From germline, CDR1 is SGHRS and CDR2 YFSETQ. The CDR3 runs 17 residues. DNA for the CDR3: TGCGCCAGCAGCACGGGACAGGCGTTCTCTGGGGCCAACGTCCTGACTTTC. Translating gives CASSTGQAFSGANVLTF.

This chain links TRBV5-1 with TRBJ1-1, with a possible D match to TRBD1 (5 bases). Germline V gene lookup returns CDR1 SGHRS and CDR2 YFSETQ. V dropped 5 bases and J dropped 3 bases, with 17 bases sitting between them. This CDR3 is built from 15 residues. Written as DNA, the CDR3 is TGCGCCAGCAGATCTCTGGGGGTCCCTGACACTGAAGCTTTCTTT. This gives the protein CASRSLGVPDTEAFF.